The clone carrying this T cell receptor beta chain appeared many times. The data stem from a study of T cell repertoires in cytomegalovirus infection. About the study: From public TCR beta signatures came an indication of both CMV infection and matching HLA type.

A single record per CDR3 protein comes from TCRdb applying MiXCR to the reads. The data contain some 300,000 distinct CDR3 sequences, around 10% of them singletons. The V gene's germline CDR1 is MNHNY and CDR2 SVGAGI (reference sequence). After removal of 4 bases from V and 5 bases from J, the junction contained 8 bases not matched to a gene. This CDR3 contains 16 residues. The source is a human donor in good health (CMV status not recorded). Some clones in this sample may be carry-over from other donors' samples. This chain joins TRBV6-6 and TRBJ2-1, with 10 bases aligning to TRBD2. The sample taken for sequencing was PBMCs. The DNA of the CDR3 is TGTGCCAGCAGTTCCACCGCCAGCGGGGGGGACAATGAGCAGTTCTTC. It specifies CASSSTASGGDNEQFF.